Listed here are 8 T cell receptor beta chains from one sample, sequenced in a study of T cell responses to AZD1222 COVID-19 vaccine. The table came from immunoSEQ multiplex PCR; TCRdb's copy has only in-frame clones and leaves some out. This table has 150,000 or so clones, approximately 95% appearing once. The sample here was peripheral blood, taken on day 0 of MenACWY control vaccination. The source is an adult in good health.

V usage is TRBV18 and J usage is TRBJ2-1; 13 bases match TRBD2. V shed 2 bases, J shed 7 bases, and the junction held 5 bases outside the gene matches. Germline lookup yields CDR1 KGHSH and CDR2 LQKENI. This CDR3 comprises 16 residues. The CDR3 reads CASSPLKTSGRNEQFF. For the CDR3, the DNA is TGTGCCAGCTCACCATTAAAGACTAGCGGGAGGAATGAGCAGTTCTTC.

The chain carries TRBV12-3 or TRBV12-4 and TRBJ2-1; 8 bases agree with TRBD2. V lost 3 bases, J lost 9 bases, and 4 bases stayed unmatched. The CDR3 runs 13 residues. The CDR3 coding sequence is TGTGCCAGCAGTTTGGAGCGGGAGCTTGAGCAGTTCTTC. This gives the protein CASSLERELEQFF.

The rearrangement links TRBV9 to TRBJ2-1, with D perhaps TRBD2 (6 bases). Germline V gene data show CDR1 as SGDLS and CDR2 as YYNGEE. V lost 3 bases and J 10 bases, leaving 11 bases between the germline ends. The CDR3 is 12 amino acids. The CDR3 DNA reads TGTGCCAGCAGCGGACTAGGGGCCGAGCAGTTCTTC. Its protein is CASSGLGAEQFF.

The rearrangement links TRBV7-3 to TRBJ1-1; 7 nucleotides agree with TRBD1. Germline assignment: CDR1 SGHTA and CDR2 FQGTGA. Germline trimming cut 3 bases from V and 4 bases from J; bases unmatched to any gene: 5. The CDR3 runs to 14 residues. The DNA of the CDR3 is TGTGCCAGCAGCTTGACAGGGCCCGCCACTGAAGCTTTCTTT. This gives the protein CASSLTGPATEAFF.

The CDR3 nucleotides read TGTGCCAGCAGTTTAGGGACAGAAATAGCCGGTAAAGGCTACACCTTC. It translates to CASSLGTEIAGKGYTF. The rearrangement links TRBV28 to TRBJ1-2, with 7 positions matching TRBD1. Trimming at V came to 2 bases and at J to 8 bases, leaving 14 bases not matched to a gene. This CDR3 contains 16 residues. CDR1 is MDHEN, CDR2 SYDVKM, per germline.

The chain carries TRBV7-9 and TRBJ1-2; a weak D match, TRBD1 (5 bases). Per germline, CDR1 SEHNR and CDR2 FQNEAQ (reference sequence). This CDR3 comprises 16 residues. Trimming pared 4 bases from V and 5 bases from J, leaving 20 bases between. The CDR3 loop is CASSWGGAAEGYGYTF. The CDR3 DNA is TGTGCCAGCAGCTGGGGAGGGGCCGCGGAGGGATATGGCTACACCTTC.

V and J are TRBV30 and TRBJ1-1; the D gene is possibly TRBD1 (5 bases). Looked up from germline, CDR1 is GTSNPN and CDR2 is SVGIG (reference sequence). V lost 0 bases and J 4 bases, leaving 12 bases between the germline ends. The CDR3 loop spans 14 amino acids. CDR3 amino acids: CAWSVDGGSTEAFF. CDR3 nucleotide sequence: TGTGCCTGGAGTGTAGACGGGGGTAGCACTGAAGCTTTCTTT.

The V call is TRBV21-1, the J call TRBJ2-7; the tabulated D call, TRBD2, remains unverified against the DNA. TRBV21-1 is a documented pseudogene. The CDR3 totals 15 residues. DNA for the CDR3: TGTGCCAGCAGCAAATCTCGCGCATTACCATACGAGCAGTACTTC. This encodes CASSKSRALPYEQYF.